This section outlines one TCR beta chain sequence together with its context. This record comes from a study of shared clonotypes between healthy human individuals. Produced via immunoSEQ multiplex PCR; TCRdb's table is partial and in-frame only. The data show millions of clones, over 85% seen once. Germline V gives CDR1 GTSNPN, CDR2 SVGIG (reference sequence). V was pared by 1 base and J by 5 bases, with 3 bases of the junction left unmatched. This CDR3 has 13 amino acids. Terminally differentiated effector memory CD45RA+ cells were excluded from the naive CD8 cells, which were CD45RO-negative and positively selected for CCR7.

The TCR originated in a man aged 18 to 35 in good health. The specimen was naive CD8+ T cells sorted from blood. The V gene is TRBV30, the J gene TRBJ1-1; TRBD1 matches 8 bases. CDR3 protein: CAWSGTGWTEAFF. CDR3 bases: TGTGCCTGGAGTGGGACAGGGTGGACTGAAGCTTTCTTT.